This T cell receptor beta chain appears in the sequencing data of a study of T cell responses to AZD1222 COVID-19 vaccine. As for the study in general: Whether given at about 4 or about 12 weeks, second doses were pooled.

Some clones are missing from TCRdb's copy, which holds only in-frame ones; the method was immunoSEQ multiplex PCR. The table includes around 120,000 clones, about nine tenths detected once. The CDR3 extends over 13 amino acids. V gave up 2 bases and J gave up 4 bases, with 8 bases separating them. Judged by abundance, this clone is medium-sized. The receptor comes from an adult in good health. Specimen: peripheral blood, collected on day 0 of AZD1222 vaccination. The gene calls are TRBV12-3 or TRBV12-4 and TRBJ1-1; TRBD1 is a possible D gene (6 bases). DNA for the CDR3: TGTGCCAGCAGTTTAAGGGGGGGCACTGAAGCTTTCTTT. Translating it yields CASSLRGGTEAFF.